This TCR beta chain was sequenced in a study of response to subunit inactivated influenza vaccine. Regarding the study as a whole: Few additional T cells are recruited per seasonal influenza vaccination, authors suggested.

The germline gives CDR1 MNHEY, CDR2 SVGAGI. V was cut by 0 bases and J by 5 bases, with 4 bases left in between. The CDR3 length is 12 residues. At least ten counts were recorded for this clonotype. The antigen is undetermined. MiXCR was run by TCRdb on the RT-PCR reads, yielding one entry per CDR3 protein. Of some 640,000 distinct CDR3 sequences listed, about 15% are singletons. The source material was PBMCs from blood, sampled 14 to 15 days before vaccination. The sequence derives from a man aged 50 to 60 who received an inactivated influenza vaccine. The chain uses TRBV6-5 and TRBJ1-2; no firm D call. CDR3 sequence: CASSYSGYGYTF. DNA for the CDR3: TGTGCCAGCAGTTACTCGGGGTATGGCTACACCTTC.